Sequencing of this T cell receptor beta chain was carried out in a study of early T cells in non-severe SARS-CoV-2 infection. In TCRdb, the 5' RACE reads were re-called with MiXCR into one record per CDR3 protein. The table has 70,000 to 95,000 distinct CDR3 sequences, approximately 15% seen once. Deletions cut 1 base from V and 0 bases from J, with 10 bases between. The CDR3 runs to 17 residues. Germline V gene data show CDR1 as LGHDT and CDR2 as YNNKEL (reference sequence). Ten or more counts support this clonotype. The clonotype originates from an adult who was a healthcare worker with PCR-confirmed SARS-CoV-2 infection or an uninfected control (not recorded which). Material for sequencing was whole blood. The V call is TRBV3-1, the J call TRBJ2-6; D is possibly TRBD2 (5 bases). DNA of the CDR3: TGTGCCAGCAGCCAAGTGCGGGTGGGCTCTGGGGCCAACGTCCTGACTTTC. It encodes CASSQVRVGSGANVLTF.